The 13 T cell receptor beta chains reported below all come from one sample, sequenced in a study of cytomegalovirus exposure and HLA in healthy donors. Sequencing used immunoSEQ multiplex PCR; TCRdb keeps in-frame clones, though not all of them. The data contain about 130,000 clones, around 96% of them singletons. The sample taken for sequencing was PBMCs. These TCRs come from a man aged 18 to 29 in good health and CMV-seronegative.

The V gene is TRBV19, the J gene TRBJ2-7; D is uncertain. V dropped 7 bases and J dropped 5 bases, with 15 bases sitting between them. This CDR3 region has 13 residues. CDR1 and CDR2 from the germline V gene are LNHDA and SQIVND (reference sequence). CDR3: CASTTSPSDEQYF. Written as DNA, the CDR3 is TGTGCCAGTACCACTTCTCCGTCGGACGAGCAGTACTTC.

The rearrangement uses TRBV13 and TRBJ2-7; 10 bases agree with TRBD2. The V gene end was trimmed by 0 bases and the J gene end by 4 bases; junction bases not matched to a gene: 9. The germline CDR1 and CDR2 sequences are PRHDT and FYEKMQ (reference sequence). This CDR3 has 17 amino acids. The DNA of the CDR3 is TGTGCCAGCAGCTTAGGCCGGGGTAGCGGGAGGTTGTACGAGCAGTACTTC. Amino acids: CASSLGRGSGRLYEQYF.

The V and J genes are TRBV2 and TRBJ1-1; tentative D call: TRBD1 (5 bases). Germline lookup yields CDR1 SNHLY and CDR2 FYNNEI. This CDR3 is 13 amino acids long. V lost 6 bases and J 0 bases, leaving 8 bases between the germline ends. This chain's CDR3 is CASRLTVNTEAFF. The CDR3 bases are TGTGCCAGCAGACTGACAGTGAACACTGAAGCTTTCTTT.

The chain is built from TRBV2 and TRBJ2-3; D possibly corresponds to TRBD2 (6 bases). The CDR3 is made up of 16 amino acids. From germline, CDR1 is SNHLY and CDR2 FYNNEI. V dropped 1 base and J dropped 1 base, with 12 bases sitting between them. The CDR3 DNA reads as TGTGCCAGCAGTGAAGACGGGGGTTTCGGCACAGATACGCAGTATTTT. This sequence encodes CASSEDGGFGTDTQYF.

The chain carries TRBV15 and TRBJ2-1; 8 positions agree with TRBD2. The CDR3 spans 17 residues. After removal of 4 bases from V and 0 bases from J, the junction contained 8 bases not matched to a gene. The V gene's germline CDR1 is LNHNV and CDR2 YYDKDF (reference sequence). The CDR3 spells CATSKEGGGSSYNEQFF. The CDR3 bases are TGTGCCACCAGCAAAGAGGGCGGGGGGAGCTCCTACAATGAGCAGTTCTTC. The complete variable domain, with remaining parts taken from reference TRBV15 and TRBJ2-1, reads DAMVIQNPRYQVTQFGKPVTLSCSQTLNHNVMYWYQQKSSQAPKLLFHYYDKDFNNEADTPDNFQSRRPNTSFCFLDIRSPGLGDTAMYLCATSKEGGGSSYNEQFFGPGTRLTVL.

The CDR3 loop is CASSLRFSSYEQYF. DNA for the CDR3: TGTGCCAGCAGTTTACGTTTTAGCTCCTACGAGCAGTACTTC. This chain joins TRBV28 and TRBJ2-7; D is undetermined. CDR3 length: 14 amino acids. Germline assignment: CDR1 MDHEN and CDR2 SYDVKM. V lost 2 bases, J lost 0 bases, and 8 bases lay in between.

The rearrangement uses TRBV6-1 and TRBJ1-5, with 8 bases fitting TRBD1. The V gene's germline CDR1 is MNHNS and CDR2 SASEGT. The CDR3 totals 15 residues. The trim removed 6 bases at V and 2 bases at J, leaving 6 bases unmatched. This CDR3 is CASRTGVVGNQPQHF. DNA for the CDR3: TGTGCCAGCAGGACAGGGGTTGTAGGCAATCAGCCCCAGCATTTT.

This chain links TRBV7-9 with TRBJ2-5; 8 bases match TRBD2. With V trimmed by 1 base and J by 1 base, 8 bases remained unmatched. The CDR3 spans 17 residues. Looked up from germline, CDR1 is SEHNR and CDR2 is FQNEAQ (reference sequence). The CDR3 DNA sequence: TGTGCCAGCAGCTTAGTGGGTCGGGGGGGCCGCCAAGAGACCCAGTACTTC. It encodes CASSLVGRGGRQETQYF.

In this sample, this clone turned up once. The rearrangement joins TRBV7-9 to TRBJ2-3; tentatively, D is TRBD2 (6 bases). The CDR3 length is 15 residues. V lost 3 bases and J lost 7, with 17 bases in between. CDR1 is SEHNR, CDR2 FQNEAQ, per germline (reference sequence). The DNA of the CDR3 is TGTGCCAGCAGCTTGGCCGGGACTGGGGGGTATACGCAGTATTTT. Residues: CASSLAGTGGYTQYF.

A single count supports this clone. CDR3 DNA sequence: TGTGCCAGCAGTTGGGGACAGGGACAGTTCTTC. It codes for CASSWGQGQFF. J is TRBJ2-1 and V is TRBV27, with 9 bases matching TRBD1. Losses at the gene ends were 4 bases for V and 13 bases for J; bases not matched to a gene: 2. Germline lookup yields CDR1 MNHEY and CDR2 SMNVEV (reference sequence). CDR3 length: 11 residues.

On this clone: The same CDR3 also results from other DNA sequences found in this sample. The rearrangement links TRBV7-9 to TRBJ1-1; 9 bases line up with TRBD1. Trimming removed 5 bases from V and 4 bases from J; junction bases left unmatched: 2. The germline CDR1 and CDR2 sequences are SEHNR and FQNEAQ (reference sequence). The CDR3 extends over 13 amino acids. CDR3 sequence: CASSPTGGTEAFF. In DNA, the CDR3 is TGTGCCAGCAGCCCGACAGGGGGCACTGAAGCTTTCTTT.

This chain uses TRBV5-6 with TRBJ2-5; D unresolved. CDR3 size: 15 residues. CDR1 is SGHDT, CDR2 YYEEEE, per germline. V gave up 1 base and J gave up 3 bases, with 13 bases separating them. The DNA for the CDR3 is TGTGCCAGCAGCTTGTTTCTCCAAATAGAAGAGACCCAGTACTTC. Its translation: CASSLFLQIEETQYF.

V usage is TRBV6-1 and J usage is TRBJ1-4; D may be TRBD1 (5 bases). Per germline, CDR1 MNHNS and CDR2 SASEGT. The CDR3 is made up of 16 amino acids. V gave up 2 bases and J gave up 5 bases, with 15 bases separating them. Here the CDR3 DNA reads TGTGCCAGCAGTGAATTTGGAGGGGTGGGGAATGAAAAACTGTTTTTT. Protein product: CASSEFGGVGNEKLFF.